This T cell receptor beta chain appears in the sequencing data of a study of beta chain features in type 1 diabetes. General study points: Type 1 diabetes patients had VDJ junctions that carried fewer insertions and more deletions.

Central memory, naive, regulatory and stem cell-like memory CD4+ cells were sorted by CD45RO/CCR7/CD25/CD127/CD95/CD27. CDR3 length equals 16 residues. The junction had 5 bases not matched to a gene; V was cut back by 1 base and J by 3 bases. The germline V gene has CDR1 SGHTA and CDR2 FQGNSA. This clone has a handful of counts. Its antigen is still unknown. Isolated RNA was reverse transcribed in full, so expressed TCRB transcripts were sequenced. TCRdb's copy holds only in-frame clones and misses some; the assay was immunoSEQ multiplex PCR. The sample records hundreds of thousands of clones, 15% to 18% being singletons.

V is TRBV7-2 and J is TRBJ2-1; TRBD2 aligns across 8 bases. Source material: naive CD4+ T cells from blood. The sequence was collected from a man between 18 and 35 years old in good health. The CDR3 is CASSLGAGLVYNEQFF. CDR3 coding DNA: TGTGCCAGCAGCTTAGGTGCGGGACTAGTCTACAATGAGCAGTTCTTC.